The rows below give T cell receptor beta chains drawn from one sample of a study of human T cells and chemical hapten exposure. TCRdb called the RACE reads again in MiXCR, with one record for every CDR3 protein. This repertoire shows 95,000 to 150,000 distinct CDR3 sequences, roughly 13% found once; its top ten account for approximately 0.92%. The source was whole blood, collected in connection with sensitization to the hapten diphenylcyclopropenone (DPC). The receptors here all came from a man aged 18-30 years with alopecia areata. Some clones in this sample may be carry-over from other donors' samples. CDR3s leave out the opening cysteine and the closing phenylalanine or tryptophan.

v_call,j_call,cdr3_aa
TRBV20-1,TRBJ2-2,SARGDWTNTGELF
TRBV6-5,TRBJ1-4,ASSRTGQLTNEKLF
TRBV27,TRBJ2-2,ASSIRVRANTGELF
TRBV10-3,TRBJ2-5,AISESAETQY
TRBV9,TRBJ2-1,ASSTREKGGNEQF
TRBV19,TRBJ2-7,ASSISDRGPNEQY
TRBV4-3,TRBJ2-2,ASSHPTGGRNTGELF
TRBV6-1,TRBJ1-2,ASSEVVRSANYGYT
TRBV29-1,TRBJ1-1,SVYGTGEHTEAF
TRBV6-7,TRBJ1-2,ASSPRDGRWANYGYT
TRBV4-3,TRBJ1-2,ASSQGGGGAYGYT
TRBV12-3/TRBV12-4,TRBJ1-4,VSSLHRQGEKLF
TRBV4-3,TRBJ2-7,ASSQDLNAYEQY
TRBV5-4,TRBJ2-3,ASSLKVVAGNTDTQY
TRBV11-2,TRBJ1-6,ASSLTGGSPLH
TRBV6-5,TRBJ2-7,ASSYGPYEQY
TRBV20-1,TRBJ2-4,SARSPDSKNIQY
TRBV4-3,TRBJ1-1,ASSLLQGSTEAF
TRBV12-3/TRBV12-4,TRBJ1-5,ASSLGQVNQPQH
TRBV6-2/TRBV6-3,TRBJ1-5,ASSYFDRENQPQH
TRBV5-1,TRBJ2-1,ASSLGQVDNEQF